This T cell receptor beta chain was documented in a study of breast tumors, draining lymph nodes, adjacent tissues. Study-wide findings and caveats: Luminal-like breast cancer showed significantly greater tumor-nontumor repertoire similarity than basal-like breast cancer did. The lymph node origin of tumor T cells was framed as consistent with a hypothesis, not demonstrated. Findings are consistent with lymph node origin and intratumoral expansion of most tumor T cells. Tumor TCR diversity was below lymph nodes but above nontumor tissue.

This clonotype was counted many times. Its target is not known. Via MiXCR, TCRdb re-called the multiplex PCR reads, giving one row per CDR3 protein. Among more than 100,000 distinct CDR3 sequences listed, around 20% were seen once. The junction had 15 bases not matched to a gene; V was cut back by 6 bases and J by 2 bases. Germline CDR1 is MNHNS and CDR2 is SASEGT. The CDR3 is 18 residues long. Axillary draining lymph nodes of breast cancer patients supplied the node samples. This receptor was identified in a female donor with breast cancer. Some clones in this sample may be carry-over from other donors' samples. The chain combines TRBV6-1 with TRBJ2-1; TRBD1 matches 8 bases. The sequenced sample was axillary lymph node tissue. The CDR3 nucleotides read TGTGCCAGCAGGAGGACAGGGAAGGGATTAGCGACCTACAATGAGCAGTTCTTC. This gives the protein CASRRTGKGLATYNEQFF.